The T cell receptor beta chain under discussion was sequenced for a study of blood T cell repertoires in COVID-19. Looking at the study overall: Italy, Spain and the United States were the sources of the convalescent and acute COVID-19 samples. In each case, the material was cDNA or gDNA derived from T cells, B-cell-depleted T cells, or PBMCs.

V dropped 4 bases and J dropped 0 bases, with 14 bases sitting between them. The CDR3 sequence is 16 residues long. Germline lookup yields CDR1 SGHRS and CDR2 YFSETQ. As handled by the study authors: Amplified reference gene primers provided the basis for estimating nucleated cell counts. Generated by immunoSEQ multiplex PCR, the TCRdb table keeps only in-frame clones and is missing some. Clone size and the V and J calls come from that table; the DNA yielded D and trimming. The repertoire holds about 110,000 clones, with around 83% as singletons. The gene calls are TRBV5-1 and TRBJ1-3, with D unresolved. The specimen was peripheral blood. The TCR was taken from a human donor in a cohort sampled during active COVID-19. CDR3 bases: TGCGCCAGCAGCCAATGGACGGGAAACTCTGGAAACACCATATATTTT. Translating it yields CASSQWTGNSGNTIYF.